This entry is about one T cell receptor (beta chain). The clone's antigen remains unknown. Base qualities are not provided; no much larger clone lies one nucleotide away. TCRbeta CDR3 regions were amplified from genomic DNA using the immunoSEQ Assay, a bias-controlled multiplex PCR. The paper's processing steps were these. The number of nucleated cells in each sample was estimated by amplification of reference gene primers within the assay. Sequence reads were collapsed and filtered to measure the absolute abundance of every unique TCRbeta CDR3 rearrangement. For each sample, productive Simpson clonality was calculated as the square root of Simpson's diversity index over productive rearrangements. In TCRdb, the immuneACCESS table is reduced to in-frame sequences with V and J assigned. These tables do not hold every clone; where another copy was compared, an unresolved V gene accounts for under half, and the others remain unexplained. Clonal size and the V and J genes are those of that table, whereas D and trimming came from the DNA. This sample comprises around 60,000 clones, roughly 71% of them detected only once. Roughly 27% of the sample is in the top ten clones.

The collaborating institutions used their own protocols to collect whole blood in K2EDTA tubes. For TCRbeta analysis, collaborator samples were shipped as frozen whole blood, as isolated PBMCs, or as DNA extracted from either sample type. This record belongs to a study of blood T cell repertoires in COVID-19 (dated by TCRdb to 2018 to 2020). General notes on the study: The collaborator samples originated in the United States, Italy and Spain and spanned the acute and convalescent phases of COVID-19. Deeply sampled blood TCRbeta repertoires from subjects exposed to, actively infected with, or recovered from COVID-19 were included in the dataset. Where available, HLA class I and class II types were obtained from metadata supplied by the sample provider rather than from assay-based typing. The prospective study material was composed of cDNA or gDNA derived from T cells, B-cell-depleted T cells, or PBMCs. The samples were drawn from two sources: the first 160 participants of the ongoing ImmuneRACE study, and about 1,300 subjects contributed by 6 global collaborators. The repertoires were released in a freely available public database meant as a resource for research on the immune response to SARS-CoV-2. The sample metadata nearly always contained a de-identified subject ID, COVID-19 status, age in years and sex. Beyond this particular receptor, the publication reports: Clinical and demographic metadata were provided uncurated, with the amount varying by source and participant.

The material sequenced was peripheral blood. This sequence was found in a woman older than 75 with acute or convalescent COVID-19.

The nucleotide sequence reads TGCGCCAGCAGCCAAGGTCTGGGAGGGCTCCCATACGAGCAGTACTTC. Translated, it gives CASSQGLGGLPYEQYF. Recombination joined TRBV4-3 with TRBJ2-7; 7 middle bases align to TRBD2. The CDR1 and CDR2 encoded by the germline V gene are LGHNA and YSLEER. Trimming takes 1 base off V and 4 bases off J; junction bases not matched to a gene: 10. The CDR3, cysteine through phenylalanine, is 16 amino acids long. The read is trimmed to its CDR3 DNA, 48 bases read in frame from base 1.